Each of the 23 T cell receptor beta chains below was sequenced from the same sample in a study of blood T cell repertoires in COVID-19. Here immunoSEQ multiplex PCR was the method, and the copy in TCRdb shows in-frame clones only, minus some. The sample lists roughly 79,000 clones; around 80% were seen once. The sequencing input was peripheral blood. All receptors derive from a man between 60 and 75 years old with active or convalescent COVID-19.

The chain couples TRBV27 to TRBJ2-7, with D possibly TRBD1 on 5 matching bases. Between the trimmed V and J ends, which lost 5 bases and 4 bases, there was a span of 15 bases. CDR1 and CDR2 (germline): MNHEY, SMNVEV (reference sequence). The CDR3 runs 14 residues. The CDR3 protein is CASSPTDLRYEQYF. Here the CDR3 DNA reads TGTGCCAGCAGTCCGACAGATCTTAGGTACGAGCAGTACTTC.

The rearrangement links TRBV12-5 to TRBJ1-1, with 7 bases that match TRBD1. CDR3 length: 14 amino acids. Trimming removed 1 base from V and 5 bases from J; junction bases left unmatched: 4. Per the germline V gene, CDR1 is LGHNT and CDR2 is FRNRAP. CDR3 sequence (DNA): TGTGCTAGTGGTTTGGCAGCAGGGGGGACTGAAGCTTTCTTT. This translates into CASGLAAGGTEAFF.

Notes on this clone: Germline and junction disagree at one end, which may indicate a read error. The chain is built from TRBV7-7 and TRBJ2-5, with 9 bases lining up with TRBD1. The CDR3 is made up of 14 amino acids. CDR1 and CDR2 (germline): SSHAT, FNYEAQ (reference sequence). CDR3 sequence (DNA): TGTGCTAGCAGCTTAGGGACAGGGCGAGAGACCCAGTACTTC. Encoded protein: CASSLGTGRETQYF.

The chain employs TRBV7-2 and TRBJ1-2; possible D gene TRBD1, 6 bases. The CDR3 has 14 residues. Germline CDR1 SGHTA, CDR2 FQGNSA. With 5 bases removed from V and 4 bases from J, the gap between germline ends came to 14 bases. This CDR3 reads CASSTGQSSYGYTF. DNA for the CDR3: TGTGCCAGCAGCACCGGACAGAGTTCCTATGGCTACACCTTC. The whole variable domain, filled in from reference TRBV7-2 and TRBJ1-2, reads GAGVSQSPSNKVTEKGKDVELRCDPISGHTALYWYRQSLGQGLEFLIYFQGNSAPDKSGLPSDRFSAERTGGSVSTLTIQRTQQEDSAVYLCASSTGQSSYGYTFGSGTRLTVV.

The chain couples TRBV7-2 to TRBJ1-6; 9 bases agree with TRBD1. The germline CDR1 and CDR2 sequences are SGHTA and FQGNSA. V lost 1 base to trimming and J lost 8 bases; unmatched junction nucleotides: 3. This CDR3 region has 15 residues. CDR3 residues: CASSLVGQGYSPLHF. CDR3 coding DNA: TGTGCCAGCAGCTTAGTGGGACAGGGATATTCACCCCTCCACTTT.

The chain uses TRBV30 and TRBJ1-2; 7 nucleotides match TRBD1. Trimming at V came to 2 bases and at J to 12 bases, leaving 6 bases not matched to a gene. The CDR3 runs 11 residues. The germline V gene has CDR1 GTSNPN and CDR2 SVGIG (reference sequence). The CDR3 sequence: CAWSRQGDHTF. CDR3 sequence (DNA): TGTGCCTGGAGTAGGCAGGGGGACCACACCTTC. Complete variable domain (other parts from reference TRBV30 and TRBJ1-2): SQTIHQWPATLVQPVGSPLSLECTVEGTSNPNLYWYRQAAGRGLQLLFYSVGIGQISSEVPQNLSASRPQDRQFILSSKKLLLSDSGFYLCAWSRQGDHTFGSGTRLTVV.

This rearrangement joins TRBV9 to TRBJ2-1, with 8 bases aligning to TRBD2. The trim removed 5 bases at V and 1 base at J, leaving 5 bases unmatched. This CDR3 has 15 residues. Germline V gene data show CDR1 as SGDLS and CDR2 as YYNGEE. The CDR3 sequence is CASSVSGGSYNEQFF. CDR3 bases: TGTGCCAGCAGTGTCAGCGGGGGTTCCTACAATGAGCAGTTCTTC. Supplemented by reference TRBV9 and TRBJ2-1, the full variable domain reads DSGVTQTPKHLITATGQRVTLRCSPRSGDLSVYWYQQSLDQGLQFLIQYYNGEERAKGNILERFSAQQFPDLHSELNLSSLELGDSALYFCASSVSGGSYNEQFFGPGTRLTVL.

This clone was found a few times. This chain connects TRBV6-5 to TRBJ2-3; 12 positions agree with TRBD2. CDR3 length: 15 amino acids. In germline, CDR1 is MNHEY, CDR2 SVGAGI. V lost 6 bases and J lost 3; bases outside the gene matches: 4. CDR3 in amino acids: CASRPLAGGTDTQYF. CDR3 DNA: TGTGCCAGCAGACCACTAGCGGGGGGAACAGATACGCAGTATTTT.

The chain links TRBV3-1 (or the pseudogene TRBV3-2) to TRBJ2-7, with D uncertain. Germline CDR1 reads LGHDT; CDR2 reads YNNKEL (reference sequence). CDR3 length: 13 residues. Trimming left V 6 bases short and J 2 bases short, with 11 bases between. The CDR3 nucleotides read TGTGCCAGCAGAGACCGCGGCGCCTACGAGCAGTACTTC. It translates to CASRDRGAYEQYF.

This clone has just a few counts. This chain joins TRBV3-1 (or the pseudogene TRBV3-2) and TRBJ2-7; 10 nucleotides line up with TRBD1. Looked up from germline, CDR1 is LGHDT and CDR2 is YNNKEL (reference sequence). The V gene end was trimmed by 1 base and the J gene end by 2 bases; junction bases not matched to a gene: 8. The CDR3 has 17 residues. In nucleotides, the CDR3 is TGTGCCAGCAGCCAAGGACCCGACAGGGGGCTAACCTACGAGCAGTACTTC. This encodes CASSQGPDRGLTYEQYF.

The chain uses TRBV7-2 and TRBJ2-7; possibly TRBD1 for D (6 bases). The CDR3 has 14 residues. CDR1 and CDR2 from the germline V gene are SGHTA and FQGNSA. Trimming stripped 5 bases from V and 3 bases from J, with 14 bases between. The CDR3 coding sequence is TGTGCCAGCAGCCTCACAGGGAGCAACTACGAGCAGTACTTC. Translation gives CASSLTGSNYEQYF.

The gene calls are TRBV12-3 or TRBV12-4 and TRBJ2-5; 7 bases fit TRBD1. The CDR3 sequence is 13 residues long. Trimming at V came to 6 bases and at J to 3 bases, leaving 4 bases not matched to a gene. CDR3: CASRPGTEETQYF. CDR3 nucleotides: TGTGCCAGCAGGCCCGGGACAGAAGAGACCCAGTACTTC.

The chain is built from TRBV5-4 and TRBJ2-2; weak D call: TRBD2 (6 bases). The germline CDR1 and CDR2 sequences are SGHNT and YYREEE (reference sequence). The CDR3 extends over 15 amino acids. V was trimmed by 7 bases and J by 2 bases, leaving 15 bases between them. The CDR3: CASGPGGSNTGELFF. The CDR3 DNA reads as TGTGCCAGCGGACCTGGGGGGTCTAACACCGGGGAGCTGTTTTTT.

The CDR3 is CASSPGLAGVEQFF. Written as DNA, the CDR3 is TGTGCCAGCTCTCCGGGACTAGCGGGGGTGGAGCAGTTCTTC. V usage is TRBV7-3 and J usage is TRBJ2-1; 14 bases line up with TRBD2. V was pared by 8 bases and J by 10 bases, with 7 bases of the junction left unmatched. The CDR3 is 14 residues long. Germline CDR1 is SGHTA and CDR2 is FQGTGA.

The rearrangement links TRBV3-1 (or the pseudogene TRBV3-2) to TRBJ1-4; D may be TRBD1 (5 bases). The germline V gene has CDR1 LGHDT and CDR2 YNNKEL (reference sequence). Trimming cost V 5 bases and J 5 bases, with 12 bases left between them. This CDR3 has 14 amino acids. CDR3 protein: CASSSTRGNEKLFF. The CDR3 DNA reads TGTGCCAGCAGCTCCACGCGGGGGAATGAAAAACTGTTTTTT.

This clone was seen a few times. This chain uses TRBV27 with TRBJ1-2; 8 nucleotides match TRBD1. Germline CDR1 is MNHEY and CDR2 is SMNVEV (reference sequence). The CDR3 consists of 13 residues. J lost 8 bases, V lost 6 bases, and 8 bases had no gene match. The CDR3 DNA reads TGTGCCAGCAGGCCGACAGGGGTAGGCGGCTACACCTTC. It translates to CASRPTGVGGYTF.

J is TRBJ1-1 and V is TRBV6-4, with 9 bases fitting TRBD1. The trim removed 0 bases at V and 11 bases at J, leaving 4 bases unmatched. CDR3 length equals 13 residues. Germline CDR1 MRHNA, CDR2 SNTAGT. The CDR3 nucleotides are TGTGCCAGCAGTGACTCGGGACAGGGTAGTGCTTTCTTT. Encoded protein: CASSDSGQGSAFF.

The chain is built from TRBV15 and TRBJ1-1, with D possibly matching TRBD1 (6 bases). The CDR3 has 14 amino acids. The V end lost 8 bases, the J end lost 6 bases, and 19 bases lay between the germline ends. Germline V gene sequence: CDR1 LNHNV, CDR2 YYDKDF (reference sequence). For the CDR3, the DNA is TGTGCCACCGGCCCGGGGCAGGGGAGGGCTGAAGCTTTCTTT. It is translated as CATGPGQGRAEAFF. The variable domain in full, completed from reference TRBV15 and TRBJ1-1, reads DAMVIQNPRYQVTQFGKPVTLSCSQTLNHNVMYWYQQKSSQAPKLLFHYYDKDFNNEADTPDNFQSRRPNTSFCFLDIRSPGLGDTAMYLCATGPGQGRAEAFFGQGTRLTVV.

V gene TRBV18 combines with J gene TRBJ1-5; 7 nucleotides align to TRBD1. Per the germline V gene, CDR1 is KGHSH and CDR2 is LQKENI. This CDR3 contains 18 residues. V shed 4 bases, J shed 0 bases, and the junction held 12 bases outside the gene matches. In DNA, the CDR3 is TGTGCCAGCTCACAGAAGGCTCAGGGGGAAGGTAGCAATCAGCCCCAGCATTTT. The encoded protein is CASSQKAQGEGSNQPQHF. Full variable domain (missing parts from reference TRBV18 and TRBJ1-5): NAGVMQNPRHLVRRRGQEARLRCSPMKGHSHVYWYRQLPEEGLKFMVYLQKENIIDESGMPKERFSAEFPKEGPSILRIQQVVRGDSAAYFCASSQKAQGEGSNQPQHFGDGTRLSIL.

The rearrangement joins TRBV19 to TRBJ2-5, with 9 bases aligning to TRBD2. After removal of 3 bases from V and 9 bases from J, the junction contained 5 bases not matched to a gene. The CDR3 covers 13 residues. In germline, CDR1 is LNHDA, CDR2 SQIVND (reference sequence). CDR3 DNA sequence: TGTGCCAGTAGTATCGAGCGCGGGGGGGCCCAGTACTTC. Translation: CASSIERGGAQYF. The entire variable domain, with the rest obtained from reference TRBV19 and TRBJ2-5, is as follows: DGGITQSPKYLFRKEGQNVTLSCEQNLNHDAMYWYRQDPGQGLRLIYYSQIVNDFQKGDIAEGYSVSREKKESFPLTVTSAQKNPTAFYLCASSIERGGAQYFGPGTRLLVL.

This clone was seen a single time. The V gene is TRBV9, the J gene TRBJ2-2, with D possibly TRBD1 on 5 matching bases. The CDR3 spans 16 residues. Trimming pared 4 bases from V and 4 bases from J, leaving 17 bases between. The V gene's germline CDR1 is SGDLS and CDR2 YYNGEE. CDR3 residues: CASSPRREPVTGELFF. CDR3 DNA sequence: TGTGCCAGCAGCCCCCGCAGGGAACCGGTCACCGGGGAGCTGTTTTTT.

The chain has TRBV5-6 and TRBJ2-3; D is unclear. Germline V gives CDR1 SGHDT, CDR2 YYEEEE. V was pared by 1 base and J by 3 bases, with 6 bases between. This CDR3 is built from 13 residues. The CDR3 DNA follows: TGTGCCAGCAGCTTGACGAGAACAGATACGCAGTATTTT. Its protein product is CASSLTRTDTQYF. Combining the CDR3 with reference TRBV5-6 and TRBJ2-3 gives the whole variable domain DAGVTQSPTHLIKTRGQQVTLRCSPKSGHDTVSWYQQALGQGPQFIFQYYEEEERQRGNFPDRFSGHQFPNYSSELNVNALLLGDSALYLCASSLTRTDTQYFGPGTRLTVL.

J is TRBJ1-5 and V is TRBV5-8, with D perhaps TRBD1 (5 bases). Germline CDR1 SGHTS, CDR2 YDEGEE. The CDR3 has 13 amino acids. Trimming left V 2 bases short and J 6 bases short, with 9 bases between. CDR3 in amino acids: CASSFGGGQPQHF. The CDR3 coding sequence is TGTGCCAGCAGCTTTGGGGGGGGTCAGCCCCAGCATTTT.